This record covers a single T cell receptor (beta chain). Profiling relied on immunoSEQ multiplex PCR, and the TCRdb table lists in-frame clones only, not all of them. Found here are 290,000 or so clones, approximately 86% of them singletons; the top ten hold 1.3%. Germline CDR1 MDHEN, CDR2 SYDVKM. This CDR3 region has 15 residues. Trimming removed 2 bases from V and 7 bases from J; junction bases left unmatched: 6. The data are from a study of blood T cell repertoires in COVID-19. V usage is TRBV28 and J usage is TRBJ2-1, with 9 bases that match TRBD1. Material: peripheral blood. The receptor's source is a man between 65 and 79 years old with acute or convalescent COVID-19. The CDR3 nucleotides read TGTGCCAGCAGTTTAGGGACAGGGATGAGAAATGAGCAGTTCTTC. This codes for CASSLGTGMRNEQFF.